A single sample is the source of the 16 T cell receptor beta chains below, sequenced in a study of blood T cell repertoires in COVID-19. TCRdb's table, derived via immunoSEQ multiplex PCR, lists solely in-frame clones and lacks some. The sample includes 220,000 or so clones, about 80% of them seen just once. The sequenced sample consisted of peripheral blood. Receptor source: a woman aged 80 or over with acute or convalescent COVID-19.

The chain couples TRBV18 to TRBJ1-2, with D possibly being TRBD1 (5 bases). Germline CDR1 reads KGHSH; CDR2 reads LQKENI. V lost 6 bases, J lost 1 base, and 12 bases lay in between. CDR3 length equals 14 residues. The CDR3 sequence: CASSDQGLNYGYTF. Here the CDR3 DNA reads TGTGCCAGCTCCGATCAGGGCCTTAACTATGGCTACACCTTC. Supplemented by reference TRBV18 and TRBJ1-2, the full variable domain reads NAGVMQNPRHLVRRRGQEARLRCSPMKGHSHVYWYRQLPEEGLKFMVYLQKENIIDESGMPKERFSAEFPKEGPSILRIQQVVRGDSAAYFCASSDQGLNYGYTFGSGTRLTVV.

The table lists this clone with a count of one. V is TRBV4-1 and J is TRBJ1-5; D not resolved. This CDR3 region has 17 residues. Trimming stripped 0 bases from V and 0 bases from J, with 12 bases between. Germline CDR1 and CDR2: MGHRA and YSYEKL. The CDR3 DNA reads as TGCGCCAGCAGCCAAGAAGGGAGTGGTATTAGCAATCAGCCCCAGCATTTT. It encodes CASSQEGSGISNQPQHF.

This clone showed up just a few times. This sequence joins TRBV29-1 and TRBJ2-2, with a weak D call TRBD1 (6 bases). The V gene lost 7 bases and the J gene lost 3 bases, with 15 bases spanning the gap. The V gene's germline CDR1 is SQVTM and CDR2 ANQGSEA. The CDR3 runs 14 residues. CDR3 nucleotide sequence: TGCAGCGCTAAACAGGGTGTTGACACCGGGGAGCTGTTTTTT. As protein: CSAKQGVDTGELFF.

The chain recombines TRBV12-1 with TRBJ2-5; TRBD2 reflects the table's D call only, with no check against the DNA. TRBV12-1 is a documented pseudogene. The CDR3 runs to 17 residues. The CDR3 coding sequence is TGTGCCAGCAGCTCCAAACCGGGACTAGCGGGACAAGAGACCCAGTACTTC. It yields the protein CASSSKPGLAGQETQYF.

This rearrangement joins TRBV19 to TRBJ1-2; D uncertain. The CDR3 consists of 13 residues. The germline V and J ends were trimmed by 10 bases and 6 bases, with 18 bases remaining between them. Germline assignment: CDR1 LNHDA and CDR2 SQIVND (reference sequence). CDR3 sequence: CAILDSLGHGYTF. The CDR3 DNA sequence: TGTGCCATCCTGGACTCCCTTGGGCATGGCTACACCTTC.

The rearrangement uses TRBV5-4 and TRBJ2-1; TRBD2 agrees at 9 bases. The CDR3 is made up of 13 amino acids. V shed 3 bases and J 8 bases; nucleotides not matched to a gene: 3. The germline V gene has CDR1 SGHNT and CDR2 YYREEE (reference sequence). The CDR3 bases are TGTGCCAGCAGCTCTAGCGGGACCGATGAGCAGTTCTTC. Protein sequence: CASSSSGTDEQFF.

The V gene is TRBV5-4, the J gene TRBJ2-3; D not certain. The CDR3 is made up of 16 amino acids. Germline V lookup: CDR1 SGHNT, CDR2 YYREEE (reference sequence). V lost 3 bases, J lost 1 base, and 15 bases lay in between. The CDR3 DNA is TGTGCCAGCAGCTCTCAGAGGCCCGGTGGCACAGATACGCAGTATTTT. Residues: CASSSQRPGGTDTQYF.

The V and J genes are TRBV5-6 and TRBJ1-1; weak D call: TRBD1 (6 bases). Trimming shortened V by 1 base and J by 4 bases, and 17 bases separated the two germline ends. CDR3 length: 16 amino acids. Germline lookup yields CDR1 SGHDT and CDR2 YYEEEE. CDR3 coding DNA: TGTGCCAGCAGCTTGCAGAGGGGGGGGTTCCCCACTGAAGCTTTCTTT. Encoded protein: CASSLQRGGFPTEAFF. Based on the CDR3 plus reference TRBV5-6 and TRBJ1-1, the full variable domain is DAGVTQSPTHLIKTRGQQVTLRCSPKSGHDTVSWYQQALGQGPQFIFQYYEEEERQRGNFPDRFSGHQFPNYSSELNVNALLLGDSALYLCASSLQRGGFPTEAFFGQGTRLTVV.

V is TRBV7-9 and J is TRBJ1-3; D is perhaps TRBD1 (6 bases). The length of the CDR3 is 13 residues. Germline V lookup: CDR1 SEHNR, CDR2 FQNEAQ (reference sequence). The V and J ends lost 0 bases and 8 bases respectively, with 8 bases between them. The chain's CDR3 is CASSLAQGDTIYF. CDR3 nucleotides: TGTGCCAGCAGCTTAGCACAGGGAGACACCATATATTTT.

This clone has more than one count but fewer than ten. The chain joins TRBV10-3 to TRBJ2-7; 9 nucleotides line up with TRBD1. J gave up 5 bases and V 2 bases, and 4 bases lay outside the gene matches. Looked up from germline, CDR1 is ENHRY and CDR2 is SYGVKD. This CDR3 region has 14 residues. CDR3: CAISEGQGSHEQYF. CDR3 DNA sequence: TGTGCCATCAGTGAGGGACAGGGGTCCCACGAGCAGTACTTC.

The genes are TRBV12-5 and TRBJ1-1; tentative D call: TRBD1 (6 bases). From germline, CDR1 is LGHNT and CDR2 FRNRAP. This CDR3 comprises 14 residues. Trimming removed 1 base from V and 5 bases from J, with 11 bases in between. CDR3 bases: TGTGCTAGTGGTTTGGGGGGGCGAGGAACTGAAGCTTTCTTT. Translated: CASGLGGRGTEAFF.

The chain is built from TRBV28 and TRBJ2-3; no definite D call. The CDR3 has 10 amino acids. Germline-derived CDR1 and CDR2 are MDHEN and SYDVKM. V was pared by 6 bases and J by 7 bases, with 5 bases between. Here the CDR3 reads CASSHNTQYF. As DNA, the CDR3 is TGTGCCAGCAGCCACAATACGCAGTATTTT.

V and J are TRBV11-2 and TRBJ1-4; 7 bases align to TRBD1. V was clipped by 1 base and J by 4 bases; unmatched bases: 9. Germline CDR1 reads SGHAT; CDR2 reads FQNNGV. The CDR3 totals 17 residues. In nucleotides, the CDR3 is TGTGCCAGCAGCTTAGTCGACAGGGCCGGGTTTAATGAAAAACTGTTTTTT. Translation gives CASSLVDRAGFNEKLFF.

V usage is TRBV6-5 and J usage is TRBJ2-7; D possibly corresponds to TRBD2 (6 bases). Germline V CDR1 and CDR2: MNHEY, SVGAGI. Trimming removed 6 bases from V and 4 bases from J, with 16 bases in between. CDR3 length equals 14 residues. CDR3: CASSLGVAGYEQYF. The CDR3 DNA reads TGTGCCAGCAGCCTAGGGGTTGCGGGGTACGAGCAGTACTTC.

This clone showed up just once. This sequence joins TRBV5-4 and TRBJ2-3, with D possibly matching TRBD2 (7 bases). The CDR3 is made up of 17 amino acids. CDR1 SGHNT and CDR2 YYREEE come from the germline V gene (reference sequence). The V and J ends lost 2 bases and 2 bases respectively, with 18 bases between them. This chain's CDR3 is CASSFGGRGRNTDTQYF. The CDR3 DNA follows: TGTGCCAGCAGCTTCGGGGGGCGCGGTCGAAACACAGATACGCAGTATTTT.

In DNA, the CDR3 is TGTGCCAGTAGTCTGAACTATGGCTACACCTTC. Amino acids: CASSLNYGYTF. The chain carries TRBV19 and TRBJ1-2, with D hard to call. Trimming cost V 5 bases and J 2 bases, with 3 bases left between them. The CDR3 is made up of 11 amino acids. Germline V gene lookup returns CDR1 LNHDA and CDR2 SQIVND (reference sequence).